This T cell receptor beta chain stems from a study of T cell changes during pregnancy in multiple sclerosis. This clone was observed a few times. There are 13 residues in the CDR3. The germline V gene encodes CDR1 MNHEY and CDR2 SMNVEV (reference sequence). V lost 4 bases and J lost 1, with 7 bases in between. TCRdb's copy holds only in-frame clones and misses some; the assay was immunoSEQ multiplex PCR. The sample consists of about 64,000 clones, around 90% of them appearing once. The rearrangement links TRBV27 to TRBJ1-1; D unresolved. This TCR derives from a female donor in good health, enrolled as a control in a pregnancy study. Sequenced material: peripheral blood, taken in the second trimester of pregnancy. CDR3 protein: CASSSQQNTEAFF. The DNA of the CDR3 is TGTGCCAGCAGTTCCCAACAGAACACTGAAGCTTTCTTT.